The text below deals with one TCR beta chain. Germline loops: CDR1 MGHRA, CDR2 YSYEKL. The CDR3 runs to 16 residues. These data are taken from a study of T cells expressing NK-cell markers. TCR beta cDNA was generated via 5'RACE template switching incorporating UMIs. TCRdb re-called the 5' RACE reads; one entry per CDR3 protein, DNA not given. The listing records 200,000 to 300,000 distinct CDR3 sequences. Sequencing input: blood T cells: a sorted CD56 or NKG2C T cell subset, CD4+ or CD8+ T cells, or bulk PBMC T cells (not recorded which). The TCR comes from a man younger than 35 in good health. The chain carries TRBV4-1 and TRBJ1-5. The CDR3 sequence: CASSHASLIFMQPQHF.